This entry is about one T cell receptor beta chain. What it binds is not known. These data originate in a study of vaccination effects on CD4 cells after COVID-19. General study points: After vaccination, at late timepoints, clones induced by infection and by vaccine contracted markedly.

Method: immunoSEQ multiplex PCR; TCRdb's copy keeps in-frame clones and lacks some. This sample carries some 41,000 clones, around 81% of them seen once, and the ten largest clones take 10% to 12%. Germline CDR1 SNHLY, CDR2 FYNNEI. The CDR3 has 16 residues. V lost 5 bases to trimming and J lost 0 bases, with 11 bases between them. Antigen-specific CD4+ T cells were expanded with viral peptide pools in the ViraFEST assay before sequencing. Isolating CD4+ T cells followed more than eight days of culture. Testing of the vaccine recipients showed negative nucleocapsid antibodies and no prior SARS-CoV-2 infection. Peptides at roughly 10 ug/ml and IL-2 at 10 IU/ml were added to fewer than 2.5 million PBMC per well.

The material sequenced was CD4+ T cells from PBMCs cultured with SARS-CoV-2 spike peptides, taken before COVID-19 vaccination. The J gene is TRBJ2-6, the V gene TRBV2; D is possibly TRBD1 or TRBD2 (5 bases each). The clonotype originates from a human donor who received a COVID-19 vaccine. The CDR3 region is CASSPGRSSGANVLTF. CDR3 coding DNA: TGTGCCAGCAGTCCGGGACGGTCCTCTGGGGCCAACGTCCTGACTTTC.